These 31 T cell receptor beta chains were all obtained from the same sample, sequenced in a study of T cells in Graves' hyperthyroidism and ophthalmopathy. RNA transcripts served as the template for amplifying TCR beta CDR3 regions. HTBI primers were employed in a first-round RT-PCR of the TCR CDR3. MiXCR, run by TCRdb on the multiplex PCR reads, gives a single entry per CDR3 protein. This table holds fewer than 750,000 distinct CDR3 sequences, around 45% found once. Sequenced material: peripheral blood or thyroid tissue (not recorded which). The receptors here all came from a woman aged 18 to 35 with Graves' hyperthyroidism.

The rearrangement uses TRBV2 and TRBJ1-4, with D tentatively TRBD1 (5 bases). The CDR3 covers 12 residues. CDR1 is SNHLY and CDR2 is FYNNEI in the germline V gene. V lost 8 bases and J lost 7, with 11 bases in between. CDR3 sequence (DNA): TGTGCCAGCGGCAGGGCCAGTGAAAAACTGTTTTTT. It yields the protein CASGRASEKLFF.

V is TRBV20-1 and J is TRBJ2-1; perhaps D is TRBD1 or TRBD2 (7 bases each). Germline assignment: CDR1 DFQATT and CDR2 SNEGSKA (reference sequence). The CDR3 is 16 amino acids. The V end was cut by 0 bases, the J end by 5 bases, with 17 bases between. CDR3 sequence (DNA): TGCAGTGCTAGAGATGTCAGGGGGGGCTCGAACAATGAGCAGTTCTTC. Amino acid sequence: CSARDVRGGSNNEQFF.

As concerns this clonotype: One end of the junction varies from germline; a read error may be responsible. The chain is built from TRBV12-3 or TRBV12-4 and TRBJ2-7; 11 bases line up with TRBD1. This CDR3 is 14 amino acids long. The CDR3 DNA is TGTGCCAGCAGTTTCGGACAGGGGGCTTACGCGCAGTACTTC. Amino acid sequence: CASSFGQGAYAQYF.

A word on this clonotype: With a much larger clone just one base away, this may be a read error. CDR3 DNA: TGTGCCAGCAGGAGGAACACCGGGGAGCCGTTTTTT. Translating it yields CASRRNTGEPFF. The gene calls are TRBV6-5 and TRBJ2-2; D may be TRBD2 (5 bases). Germline CDR1 and CDR2: MNHEY and SVGAGI. This CDR3 is 12 amino acids long.

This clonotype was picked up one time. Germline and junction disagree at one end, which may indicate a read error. The CDR3 sequence is CACSADRDGGGYGYTF. The DNA for the CDR3 is TGTGCCTGCAGTGCGGACCGGGACGGAGGTGGCTATGGCTACACCTTC. The rearrangement links TRBV25-1 to TRBJ1-2; a possible D gene is TRBD1 (5 bases). The germline CDR1 and CDR2 sequences are MGHDK and SYGVNS. CDR3 length: 16 amino acids.

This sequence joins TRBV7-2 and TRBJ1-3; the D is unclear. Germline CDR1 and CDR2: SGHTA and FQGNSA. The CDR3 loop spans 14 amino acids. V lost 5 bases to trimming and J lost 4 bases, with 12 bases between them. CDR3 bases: TGTGCCAGCAGCCCGAGGTGGGAGGGAAACACCATATATTTT. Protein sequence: CASSPRWEGNTIYF.

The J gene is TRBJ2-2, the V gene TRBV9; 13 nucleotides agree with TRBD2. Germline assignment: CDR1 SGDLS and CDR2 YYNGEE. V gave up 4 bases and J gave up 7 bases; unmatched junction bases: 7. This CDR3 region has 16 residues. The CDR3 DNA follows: TGTGCCAGCAGCCATGGACTAGCGGGAGTAGTCGGGGAGCTGTTTTTT. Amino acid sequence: CASSHGLAGVVGELFF.

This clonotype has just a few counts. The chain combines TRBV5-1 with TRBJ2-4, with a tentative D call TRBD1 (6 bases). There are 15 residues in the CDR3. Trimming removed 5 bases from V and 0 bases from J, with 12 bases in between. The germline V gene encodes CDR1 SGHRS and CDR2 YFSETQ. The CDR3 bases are TGCGCCAGCAGTTGGACAGATGGAGCCAAAAACATTCAGTACTTC. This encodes CASSWTDGAKNIQYF.

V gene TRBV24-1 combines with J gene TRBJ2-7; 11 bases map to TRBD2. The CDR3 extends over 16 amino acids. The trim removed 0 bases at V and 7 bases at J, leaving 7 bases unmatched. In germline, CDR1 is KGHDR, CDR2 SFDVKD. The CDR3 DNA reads TGTGCCACCAGTGATTTGGTTAGCGGGAGGGCCAATGAGCAGTACTTC. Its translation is CATSDLVSGRANEQYF.

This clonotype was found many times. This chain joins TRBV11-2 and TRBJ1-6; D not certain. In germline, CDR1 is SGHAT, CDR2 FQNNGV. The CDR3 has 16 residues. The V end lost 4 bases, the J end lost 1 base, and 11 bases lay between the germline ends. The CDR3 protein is CASSSIKGSYNSPLHF. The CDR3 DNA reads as TGTGCCAGCAGCTCAATTAAGGGATCCTATAATTCACCCCTCCACTTT.

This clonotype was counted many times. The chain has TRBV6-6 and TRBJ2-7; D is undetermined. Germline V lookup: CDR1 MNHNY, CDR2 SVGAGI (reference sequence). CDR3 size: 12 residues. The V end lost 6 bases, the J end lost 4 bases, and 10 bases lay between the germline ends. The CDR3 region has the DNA TGTGCCAGCAGCCCCCTCAGGTACGAGCAGTACTTC. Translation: CASSPLRYEQYF.

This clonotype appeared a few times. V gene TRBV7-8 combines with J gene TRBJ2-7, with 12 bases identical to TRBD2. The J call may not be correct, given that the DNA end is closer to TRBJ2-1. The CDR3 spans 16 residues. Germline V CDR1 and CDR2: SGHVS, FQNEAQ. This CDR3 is CASSLVVTSGSNEQFF. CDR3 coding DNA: TGTGCCAGCAGCTTAGTGGTGACTAGCGGGAGCAATGAGCAGTTCTTC.

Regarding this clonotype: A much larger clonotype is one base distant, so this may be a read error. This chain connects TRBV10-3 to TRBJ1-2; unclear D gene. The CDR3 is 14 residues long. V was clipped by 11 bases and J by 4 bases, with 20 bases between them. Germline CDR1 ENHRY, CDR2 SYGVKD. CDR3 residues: CACSLAGRSYGYTF. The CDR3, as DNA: TGTGCCTGCAGCCTAGCTGGCCGGTCCTATGGCTACACCTTC.

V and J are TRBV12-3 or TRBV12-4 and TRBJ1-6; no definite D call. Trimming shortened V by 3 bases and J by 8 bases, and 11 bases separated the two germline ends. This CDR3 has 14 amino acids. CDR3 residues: CASSLASAHSPLHF. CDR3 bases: TGTGCCAGCAGTTTGGCCAGTGCTCATTCACCCCTCCACTTT.

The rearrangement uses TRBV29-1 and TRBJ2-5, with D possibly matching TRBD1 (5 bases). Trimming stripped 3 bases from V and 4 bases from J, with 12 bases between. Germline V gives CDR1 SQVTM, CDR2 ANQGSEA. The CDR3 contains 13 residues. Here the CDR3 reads CSVDVQGRETQYF. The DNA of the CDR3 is TGCAGCGTTGACGTCCAGGGTCGAGAGACCCAGTACTTC.

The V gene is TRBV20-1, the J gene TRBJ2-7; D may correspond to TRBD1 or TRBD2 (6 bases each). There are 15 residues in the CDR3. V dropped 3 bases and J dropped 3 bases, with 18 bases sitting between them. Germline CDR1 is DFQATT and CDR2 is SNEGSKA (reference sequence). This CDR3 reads CSASRGAGADYEQYF. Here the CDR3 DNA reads TGCAGTGCTAGTCGCGGGGCAGGGGCGGACTACGAGCAGTACTTC.

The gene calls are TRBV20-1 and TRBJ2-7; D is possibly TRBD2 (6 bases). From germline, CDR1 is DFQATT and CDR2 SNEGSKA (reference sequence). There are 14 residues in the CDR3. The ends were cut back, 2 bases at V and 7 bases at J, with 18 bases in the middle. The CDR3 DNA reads TGCAGTGCTAGATCCGGGGGAAAGGCGTGGGAGCAGTACTTC. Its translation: CSARSGGKAWEQYF.

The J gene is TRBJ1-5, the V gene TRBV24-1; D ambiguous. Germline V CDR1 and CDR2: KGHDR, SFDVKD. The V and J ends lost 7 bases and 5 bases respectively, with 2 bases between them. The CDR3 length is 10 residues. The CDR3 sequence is CATRDQPQHF. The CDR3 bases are TGTGCCACCAGGGATCAGCCCCAGCATTTT.

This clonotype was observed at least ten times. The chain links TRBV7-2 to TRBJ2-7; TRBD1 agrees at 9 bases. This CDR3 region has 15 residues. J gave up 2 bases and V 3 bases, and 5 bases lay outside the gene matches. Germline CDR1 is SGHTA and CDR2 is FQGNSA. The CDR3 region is CASSFPRQGAYEQYF. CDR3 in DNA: TGTGCCAGCAGCTTTCCCCGACAGGGGGCCTACGAGCAGTACTTC. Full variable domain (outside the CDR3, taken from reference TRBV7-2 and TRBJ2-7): GAGVSQSPSNKVTEKGKDVELRCDPISGHTALYWYRQSLGQGLEFLIYFQGNSAPDKSGLPSDRFSAERTGGSVSTLTIQRTQQEDSAVYLCASSFPRQGAYEQYFGPGTRLTVT.

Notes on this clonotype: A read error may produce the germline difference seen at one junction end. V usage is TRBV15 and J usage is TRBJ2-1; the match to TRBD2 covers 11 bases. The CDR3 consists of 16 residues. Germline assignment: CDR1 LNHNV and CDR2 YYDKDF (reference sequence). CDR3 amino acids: CAASKGLAGNYNEQFF. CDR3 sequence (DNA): TGTGCCGCCAGCAAAGGACTAGCGGGCAACTACAATGAGCAGTTCTTC. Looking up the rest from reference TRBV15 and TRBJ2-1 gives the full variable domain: DAMVIQNPRYQVTQFGKPVTLSCSQTLNHNVMYWYQQKSSQAPKLLFHYYDKDFNNEADTPDNFQSRRPNTSFCFLDIRSPGLGDTAMYLCAASKGLAGNYNEQFFGPGTRLTVL.

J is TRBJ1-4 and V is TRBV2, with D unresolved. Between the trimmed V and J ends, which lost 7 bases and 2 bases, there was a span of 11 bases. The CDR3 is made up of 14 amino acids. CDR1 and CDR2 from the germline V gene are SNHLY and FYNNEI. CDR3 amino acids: CASKRDGTNEKLFF. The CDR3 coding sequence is TGTGCCAGCAAACGCGACGGCACTAATGAAAAACTGTTTTTT.

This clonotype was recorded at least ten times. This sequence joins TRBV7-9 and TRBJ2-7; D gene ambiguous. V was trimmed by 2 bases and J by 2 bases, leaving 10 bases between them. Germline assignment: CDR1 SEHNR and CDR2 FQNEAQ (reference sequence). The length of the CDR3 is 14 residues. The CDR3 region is CASSLLSGPYEQYF. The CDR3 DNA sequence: TGTGCCAGCAGCTTATTATCCGGCCCCTACGAGCAGTACTTC.

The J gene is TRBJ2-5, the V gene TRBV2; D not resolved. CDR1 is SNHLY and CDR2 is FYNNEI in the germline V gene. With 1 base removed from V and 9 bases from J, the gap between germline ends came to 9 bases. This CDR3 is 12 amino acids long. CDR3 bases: TGTGCCAGCAGTGAAGGGGTACAGCCCCAGTACTTC. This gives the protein CASSEGVQPQYF. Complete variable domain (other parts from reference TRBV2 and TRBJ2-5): EPEVTQTPSHQVTQMGQEVILRCVPISNHLYFYWYRQILGQKVEFLVSFYNNEISEKSEIFDDQFSVERPDGSNFTLKIRSTKLEDSAMYFCASSEGVQPQYFGPGTRLLVL.

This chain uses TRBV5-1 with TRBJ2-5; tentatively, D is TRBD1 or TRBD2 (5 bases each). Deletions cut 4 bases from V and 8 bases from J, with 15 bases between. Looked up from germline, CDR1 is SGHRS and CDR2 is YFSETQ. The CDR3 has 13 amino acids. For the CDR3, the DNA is TGCGCCAGCAGCCCTAGGGACCTCGAAACCCAGTACTTC. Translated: CASSPRDLETQYF.

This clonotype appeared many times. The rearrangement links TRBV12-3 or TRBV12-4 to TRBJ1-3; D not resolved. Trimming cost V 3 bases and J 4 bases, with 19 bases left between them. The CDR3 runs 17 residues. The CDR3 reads CASSFSLQQRGGNTIYF. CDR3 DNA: TGTGCCAGCAGTTTCTCCCTACAACAGCGAGGCGGAAACACCATATATTTT.

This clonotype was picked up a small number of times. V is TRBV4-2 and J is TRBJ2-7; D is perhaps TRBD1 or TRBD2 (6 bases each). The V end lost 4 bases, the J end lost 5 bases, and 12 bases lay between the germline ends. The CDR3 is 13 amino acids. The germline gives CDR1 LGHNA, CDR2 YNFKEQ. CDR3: CASSPRGPHEQYF. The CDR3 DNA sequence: TGTGCCAGCAGCCCTCGGGGGCCCCACGAGCAGTACTTC.

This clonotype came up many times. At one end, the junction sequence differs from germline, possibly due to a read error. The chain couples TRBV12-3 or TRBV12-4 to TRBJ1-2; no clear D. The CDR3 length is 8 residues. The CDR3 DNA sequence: TGTGCCAGCAGTTCGTCCCCCTTC. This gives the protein CASSSSPF.

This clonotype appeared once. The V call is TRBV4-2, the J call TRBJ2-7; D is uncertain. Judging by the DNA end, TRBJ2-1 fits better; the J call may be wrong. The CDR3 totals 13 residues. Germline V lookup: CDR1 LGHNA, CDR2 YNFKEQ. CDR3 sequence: CASRKIGTNEQFF. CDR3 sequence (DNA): TGTGCCAGCAGGAAGATAGGTACAAATGAGCAGTTCTTC.

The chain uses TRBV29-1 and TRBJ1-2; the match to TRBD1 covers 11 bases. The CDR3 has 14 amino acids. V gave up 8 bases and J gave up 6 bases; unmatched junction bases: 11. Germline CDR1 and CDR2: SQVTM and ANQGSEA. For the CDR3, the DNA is TGCAGCAGTAGAACTGGGACAGGGGGGGATGGCTACACCTTC. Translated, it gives CSSRTGTGGDGYTF. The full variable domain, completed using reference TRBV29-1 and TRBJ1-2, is SAVISQKPSRDICQRGTSLTIQCQVDSQVTMMFWYRQQPGQSLTLIATANQGSEATYESGFVIDKFPISRPNLTFSTLTVSNMSPEDSSIYLCSSRTGTGGDGYTFGSGTRLTVV.

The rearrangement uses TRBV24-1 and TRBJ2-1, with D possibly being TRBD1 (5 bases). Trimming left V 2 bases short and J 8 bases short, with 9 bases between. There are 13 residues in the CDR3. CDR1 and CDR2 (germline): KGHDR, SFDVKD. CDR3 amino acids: CATSDSPRDEQFF. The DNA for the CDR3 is TGTGCCACCAGTGATTCCCCCAGGGATGAGCAGTTCTTC.

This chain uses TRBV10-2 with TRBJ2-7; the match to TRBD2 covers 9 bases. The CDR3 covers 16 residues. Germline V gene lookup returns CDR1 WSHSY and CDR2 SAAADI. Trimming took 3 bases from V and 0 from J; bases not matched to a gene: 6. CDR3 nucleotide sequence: TGCGCCAGCAGTGAATCGACTAGCGGAGACTCCTACGAGCAGTACTTC. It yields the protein CASSESTSGDSYEQYF.